These 9 T cell receptor beta chains originate from one sample sequenced in a study of blood T cell repertoires in COVID-19. Libraries were prepared by immunoSEQ multiplex PCR; TCRdb keeps only in-frame clonotypes and omits some of them. The sample shows more than 150,000 clones, around 77% of them seen only once. The sequencing input was peripheral blood. The receptors were sampled from a man in his sixties with active or convalescent COVID-19.

For this clone: A read error may account for a junction end that differs from germline. CDR3 sequence: CASSLAPAGKGAKLFF. The CDR3 nucleotides read TGTGCCAGCAGCCTAGCACCCGCAGGGAAGGGTGCAAAACTGTTTTTT. This chain connects TRBV7-2 to TRBJ1-4; D perhaps matches TRBD1 (5 bases). Germline V CDR1 and CDR2: SGHTA, FQGNSA. The CDR3 is made up of 16 amino acids.

This sequence joins TRBV28 and TRBJ2-1; 7 bases match TRBD2. Trimming took 6 bases from V and 14 from J; bases not matched to a gene: 10. This CDR3 is built from 12 residues. The germline V gene encodes CDR1 MDHEN and CDR2 SYDVKM. The DNA of the CDR3 is TGTGCCAGCAGCCCCCTGGGACTAAGAGAGTTCTTC. It translates to CASSPLGLREFF.

The V gene is TRBV6-5, the J gene TRBJ2-6, with D possibly matching TRBD1 (5 bases). CDR3 length equals 15 residues. V lost 6 bases, J lost 2 bases, and 11 bases lay in between. Germline CDR1 is MNHEY and CDR2 is SVGAGI. The CDR3 sequence: CASSPGIPGANVLTF. DNA of the CDR3: TGTGCCAGCAGCCCAGGGATACCTGGGGCCAACGTCCTGACTTTC.

The chain uses TRBV6-5 and TRBJ1-1; D gene uncertain. Trimming shortened V by 6 bases and J by 1 base, and 6 bases separated the two germline ends. CDR1 and CDR2 from the germline V gene are MNHEY and SVGAGI. This CDR3 contains 12 residues. The CDR3 loop reads CASRTQNTEAFF. The DNA for the CDR3 is TGTGCCAGCAGAACACAGAACACTGAAGCTTTCTTT.

In DNA form, the CDR3 reads TGCGCCAGCAGCGTTGGACAAAGCCCTGAGTTCTTC. It specifies CASSVGQSPEFF. The V gene is TRBV5-1, the J gene TRBJ2-1; TRBD1 is a possible D gene (5 bases). The V end lost 4 bases, the J end lost 14 bases, and 16 bases lay between the germline ends. Looked up from germline, CDR1 is SGHRS and CDR2 is YFSETQ. CDR3 length: 12 amino acids.

This clone was seen only once. The chain links TRBV29-1 to TRBJ1-2; a possible D gene is TRBD1 (5 bases). Looked up from germline, CDR1 is SQVTM and CDR2 is ANQGSEA. Trimming removed 5 bases from V and 0 bases from J, with 13 bases in between. The CDR3 length is 14 residues. CDR3 DNA: TGCAGCGTTCGGAGTCAGGGCGCTAACTATGGCTACACCTTC. Translating it yields CSVRSQGANYGYTF. Together with reference TRBV29-1 and TRBJ1-2, the CDR3 gives the full variable domain: SAVISQKPSRDICQRGTSLTIQCQVDSQVTMMFWYRQQPGQSLTLIATANQGSEATYESGFVIDKFPISRPNLTFSTLTVSNMSPEDSSIYLCSVRSQGANYGYTFGSGTRLTVV.

This clone was seen only once. V gene TRBV28 combines with J gene TRBJ2-1; TRBD2 might be the D (5 bases). The CDR3 runs 15 residues. V dropped 5 bases and J dropped 5 bases, with 16 bases sitting between them. CDR1 is MDHEN and CDR2 is SYDVKM in the germline V gene. CDR3 nucleotides: TGTGCCAGCAGTCTCCCTTTGAGCGGTAACAATGAGCAGTTCTTC. Encoded protein: CASSLPLSGNNEQFF.

This clone occurred a few times. This chain joins TRBV6-5 and TRBJ1-2; TRBD1 is a possible D gene (6 bases). Per germline, CDR1 MNHEY and CDR2 SVGAGI. The CDR3 length is 12 residues. V lost 7 bases and J lost 6, with 12 bases in between. As DNA, the CDR3 is TGTGCCAGCACCACAGGGATCGATGGCTACACCTTC. This codes for CASTTGIDGYTF.

The rearrangement uses TRBV5-1 and TRBJ2-7, with D perhaps matching TRBD1 (5 bases). Trimming cost V 5 bases and J 3 bases, with 18 bases left between them. This CDR3 has 15 amino acids. Germline V lookup: CDR1 SGHRS, CDR2 YFSETQ. The CDR3 DNA reads TGCGCCAGCAGACTGTTCTCACAGGATTACTACGAGCAGTACTTC. Its protein product is CASRLFSQDYYEQYF.